This T cell receptor (beta chain) was retrieved from a study of blood T cell repertoires in COVID-19. Study information: The cDNA or gDNA used as material had been derived from T cells, B-cell-depleted T cells, or PBMCs.

Per the authors' pipeline: Estimates of nucleated cell counts were drawn from the amplification of reference gene primers. This table comes from immunoSEQ multiplex PCR, and its TCRdb copy is limited to in-frame clones, with some not included. V, J and clone size are taken as reported in that table, and D and trimming were inferred from the DNA itself. Here the sample spans roughly 140,000 clones, about 83% being singletons. The specimen was PBMCs or T cells enriched from blood (not recorded which). The TCR originated in a woman between 50 and 59 years old who had been exposed to COVID-19.

The CDR3, as DNA: TGCGCCACCACAGTGGGGGGGGGCCCCACAGATACGCAGTATTTT. Amino acids: CATTVGGGPTDTQYF. The chain uses TRBV10-2 and TRBJ2-3; D might be TRBD2 (7 bases). CDR1 and CDR2 from the germline V gene are WSHSY and SAAADI. Trimming removed 10 bases from V and 2 bases from J, with 19 bases in between. This CDR3 has 15 residues.